Sequencing of this TCR beta chain was carried out in a study of blood T cell repertoires in COVID-19. The overall study: The United States, Italy and Spain were the sources of the acute and convalescent COVID-19 samples. T cells, B-cell-depleted T cells, or PBMCs supplied cDNA or gDNA.

Authors' methods: From reference gene primer amplification, estimates of nucleated cell counts were derived. Some clones are missing from TCRdb's copy, which holds only in-frame ones; the method was immunoSEQ multiplex PCR. V, J and clone size reflect that table, while D and trimming were determined from the DNA. The repertoire consists of about 150,000 clones, with around 90% occurring once and the leading ten covering roughly 4.5%. V was pared by 8 bases and J by 1 base, with 8 bases between. Germline V gene data show CDR1 as LGHDT and CDR2 as YNNKEL (reference sequence). The CDR3 spans 12 residues.

The genes are TRBV3-1 (or the pseudogene TRBV3-2) and TRBJ1-1; a weak D match, TRBD1 (6 bases). This receptor was obtained from a woman between 55 and 75 years old with active or convalescent COVID-19. The source material was peripheral blood. CDR3 sequence reads: CASGTQNTEAFF. CDR3 coding DNA: TGTGCCAGCGGGACACAGAACACTGAAGCTTTCTTT.